This TCR beta chain was observed in a study of CD8 T cells in ankylosing spondylitis. Study findings and constraints: Earlier reports found some motif variants in synovial fluid and blood in reactive arthritis. Fewer than 10 highly homologous variants made up a TCR beta motif that seemed to typify ankylosing spondylitis blood. Reportedly, matched ankylosing spondylitis synovial fluid was significantly enriched for disease-linked clones.

This clonotype was detected many times. Its matching antigen is unknown. Trimming shortened V by 3 bases and J by 0 bases, and 9 bases separated the two germline ends. Germline lookup yields CDR1 LGHNA and CDR2 YSLEER. CDR3 length: 15 amino acids. TCR beta libraries were made by quantitative 5'-RACE with molecular barcodes. TCRdb used MiXCR to reprocess the 5' RACE reads, holding one entry per CDR3 protein. The data show fewer than 550,000 distinct CDR3 sequences, approximately 5.3% seen once. This sequence originates from a male donor with ankylosing spondylitis. Sequences were obtained from blood, either unsorted or a sorted T cell fraction (not recorded which). The gene calls are TRBV4-3 and TRBJ2-1; the D is unclear. The CDR3 DNA reads TGCGCCAGCAGCCAGCGCCGTAACTCCTACAATGAGCAGTTCTTC. Translating it yields CASSQRRNSYNEQFF.